This T cell receptor (beta chain) was found in a study of cytomegalovirus exposure and HLA in healthy donors. CDR3 length equals 12 residues. Deletions cut 6 bases from V and 5 bases from J, with 10 bases between. Germline values: CDR1 MNHNY, CDR2 SVGAGI (reference sequence). Sampled while nominally healthy, donors likely had unrecorded immune exposures. To note about this clone: The antigen is not known.

Use of 60 Vbeta and 13 Jbeta primers characterized the PCR. The assay was immunoSEQ multiplex PCR, and TCRdb's table has in-frame clones only and misses some. In the table there are around 97,000 clones, roughly 66% of which are singletons. Broader study findings: With high specificity and sensitivity, the classifier reportedly diagnosed cytomegalovirus status.

This clonotype was obtained from a woman aged 50 to 60 in good health and CMV-seronegative. J is TRBJ1-2 and V is TRBV6-6; D perhaps matches TRBD1 (6 bases). The sample taken for sequencing was PBMCs. The CDR3: CASSEGDYGYTF. DNA of the CDR3: TGTGCCAGCAGCGAGGGGGATTATGGCTACACCTTC.